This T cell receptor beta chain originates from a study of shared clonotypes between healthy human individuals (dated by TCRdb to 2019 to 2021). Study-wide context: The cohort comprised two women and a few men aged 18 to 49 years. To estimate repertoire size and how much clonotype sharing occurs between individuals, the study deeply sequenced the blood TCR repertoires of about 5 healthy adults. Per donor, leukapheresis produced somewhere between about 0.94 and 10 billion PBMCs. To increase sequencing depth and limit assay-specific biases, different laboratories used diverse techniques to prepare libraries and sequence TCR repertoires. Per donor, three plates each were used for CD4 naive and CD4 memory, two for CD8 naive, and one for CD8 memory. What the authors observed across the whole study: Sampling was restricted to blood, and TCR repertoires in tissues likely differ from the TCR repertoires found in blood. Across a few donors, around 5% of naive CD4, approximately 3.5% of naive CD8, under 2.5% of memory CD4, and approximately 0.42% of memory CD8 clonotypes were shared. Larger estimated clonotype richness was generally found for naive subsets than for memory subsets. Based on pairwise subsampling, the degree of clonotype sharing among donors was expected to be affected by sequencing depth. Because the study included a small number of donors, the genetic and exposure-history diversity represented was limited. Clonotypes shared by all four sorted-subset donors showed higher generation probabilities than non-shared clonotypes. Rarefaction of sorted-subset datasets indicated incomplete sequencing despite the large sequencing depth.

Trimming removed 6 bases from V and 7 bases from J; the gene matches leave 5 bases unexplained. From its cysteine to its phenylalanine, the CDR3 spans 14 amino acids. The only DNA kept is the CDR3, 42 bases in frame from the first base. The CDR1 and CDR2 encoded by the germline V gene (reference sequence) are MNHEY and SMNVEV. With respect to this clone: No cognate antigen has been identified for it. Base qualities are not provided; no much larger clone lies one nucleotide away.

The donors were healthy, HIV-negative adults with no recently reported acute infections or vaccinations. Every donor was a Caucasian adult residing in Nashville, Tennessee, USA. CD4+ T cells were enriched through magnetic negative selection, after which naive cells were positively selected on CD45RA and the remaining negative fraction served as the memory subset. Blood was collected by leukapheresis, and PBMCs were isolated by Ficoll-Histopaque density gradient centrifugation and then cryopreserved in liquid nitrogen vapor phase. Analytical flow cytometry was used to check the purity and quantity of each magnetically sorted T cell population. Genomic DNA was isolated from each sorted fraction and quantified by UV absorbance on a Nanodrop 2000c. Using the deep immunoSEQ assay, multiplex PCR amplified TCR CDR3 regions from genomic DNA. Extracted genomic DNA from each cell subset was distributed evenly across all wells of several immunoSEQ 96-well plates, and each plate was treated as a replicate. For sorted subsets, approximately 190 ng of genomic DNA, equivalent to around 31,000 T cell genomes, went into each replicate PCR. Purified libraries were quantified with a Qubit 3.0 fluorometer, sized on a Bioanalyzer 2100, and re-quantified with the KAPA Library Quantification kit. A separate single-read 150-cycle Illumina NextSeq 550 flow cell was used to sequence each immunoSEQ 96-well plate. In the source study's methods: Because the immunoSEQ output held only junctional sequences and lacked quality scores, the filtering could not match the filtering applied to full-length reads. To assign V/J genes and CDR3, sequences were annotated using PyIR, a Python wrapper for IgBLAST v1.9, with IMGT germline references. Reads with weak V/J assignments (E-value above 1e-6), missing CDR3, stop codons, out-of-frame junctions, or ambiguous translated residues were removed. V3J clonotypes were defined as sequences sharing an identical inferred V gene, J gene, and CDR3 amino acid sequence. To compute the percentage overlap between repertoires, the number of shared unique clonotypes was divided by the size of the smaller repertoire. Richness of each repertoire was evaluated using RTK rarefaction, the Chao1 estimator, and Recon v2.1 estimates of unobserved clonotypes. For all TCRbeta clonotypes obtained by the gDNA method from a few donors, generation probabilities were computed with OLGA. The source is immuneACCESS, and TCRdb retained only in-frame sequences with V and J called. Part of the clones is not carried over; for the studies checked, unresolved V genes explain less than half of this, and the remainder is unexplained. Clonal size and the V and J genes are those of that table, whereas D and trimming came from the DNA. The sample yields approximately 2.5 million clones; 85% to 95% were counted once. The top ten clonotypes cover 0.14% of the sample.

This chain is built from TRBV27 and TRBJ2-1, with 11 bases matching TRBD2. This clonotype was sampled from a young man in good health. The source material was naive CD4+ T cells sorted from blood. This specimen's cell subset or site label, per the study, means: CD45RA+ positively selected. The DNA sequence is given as TGTGCCAGCAGACTAGCGGGAGTTATTAATGAGCAGTTCTTC. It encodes CASRLAGVINEQFF.